Listed below are T cell receptor beta chains from one sample, sequenced in a study of cytomegalovirus exposure and HLA in healthy donors. Measured with immunoSEQ multiplex PCR; TCRdb has only the in-frame clones, and not every one. The sample yields roughly 180,000 clones, approximately 84% seen once. Specimen: PBMCs. These receptors were taken from a man younger than 40 in good health and CMV-seronegative. The CDR3 runs from the conserved cysteine through the conserved F or W. The D gene is left open where the match is weak. Size is omitted from some rows. Given values are once, few, many or a class for expanded clones.

. TRBD2 TRBJ2-1 TRBV19 CASSFLAGDFYNEQFF TGTGCCAGTAGTTTCCTAGCGGGGGATTTCTACAATGAGCAGTTCTTC
. . TRBJ2-1 TRBV27 CASSFSSDYRLNEQFF TGTGCCAGCAGTTTCTCTTCGGACTACCGCCTCAATGAGCAGTTCTTC
. TRBD1 TRBJ1-3 TRBV5-1 CASSLGQGFSGNTIYF TGCGCCAGCAGCTTGGGACAGGGGTTCTCTGGAAACACCATATATTTT
. TRBD1 TRBJ1-4 TRBV30 CASLGQGGNEKLFF TGTGCCTCTTTAGGGCAGGGGGGTAATGAAAAACTGTTTTTT
. . TRBJ2-3 TRBV19 CASSWRPQADTQYF TGTGCCAGTAGTTGGCGTCCACAGGCAGATACGCAGTATTTT
. . TRBJ2-7 TRBV15 CATRADGSYEQYF TGTGCCACCCGAGCGGACGGATCCTACGAGCAGTACTTC
few TRBD1 TRBJ2-3 TRBV7-7 CASSPIGTGRWDTQYF TGTGCTAGCAGCCCAATCGGGACAGGGAGGTGGGATACGCAGTATTTT
. TRBD1 TRBJ1-5 TRBV27 CASRGGPGGGGNQPQHF TGTGCCAGCAGAGGGGGCCCCGGGGGAGGAGGCAATCAGCCCCAGCATTTT
once TRBD2 TRBJ2-3 TRBV18 CASSPPGLAVTDTQYF TGTGCCAGCTCACCACCGGGACTAGCGGTAACAGATACGCAGTATTTT
once . TRBJ1-3 TRBV4-1 CASSQDNSGNTIYF TGCGCCAGCAGCCAGGACAACTCTGGAAACACCATATATTTT
. . TRBJ2-7 TRBV4-2 CASSRGLTYEQYF TGTGCCAGCAGCCGCGGACTGACCTACGAGCAGTACTTC
once TRBD2 TRBJ2-5 TRBV7-2 CASSLRLAGGETQYF TGTGCCAGCAGCTTACGACTAGCGGGGGGAGAGACCCAGTACTTC
. TRBD1 TRBJ2-1 TRBV5-1 CASSPPRTGITYNEQFF TGCGCCAGCAGTCCCCCCAGGACAGGTATCACCTACAATGAGCAGTTCTTC
. TRBD1 TRBJ1-5 TRBV28 CASSLVGGQGYQPQHF TGTGCCAGCAGTTTAGTGGGCGGACAGGGTTATCAGCCCCAGCATTTT
. . TRBJ2-3 TRBV7-3 CASSLVGSTDTQYF TGTGCCAGCAGCTTAGTGGGCAGCACAGATACGCAGTATTTT
. TRBD1 TRBJ2-5 TRBV29-1 CSSTGGAGIETQYF TGCAGCTCCACAGGGGGCGCCGGGATAGAGACCCAGTACTTC
. TRBD2 TRBJ2-3 TRBV7-7 CASSLGRGGPDTQYF TGTGCTAGCAGCTTAGGTCGGGGGGGCCCAGATACGCAGTATTTT
. . TRBJ2-7 TRBV19 CASSMGHGNEQYF TGTGCCAGTAGTATGGGGCATGGCAACGAGCAGTACTTC
. TRBD2 TRBJ2-1 TRBV6-4 CASSVSGGANEQFF TGTGCCAGCAGTGTTAGCGGGGGGGCCAATGAGCAGTTCTTC
. TRBD2 TRBJ2-2 TRBV6-4 CASSVFGGANTGELFF TGTGCCAGCAGTGTCTTTGGGGGGGCGAACACCGGGGAGCTGTTTTTT
. TRBD1 TRBJ1-1 TRBV6-5 CASSFPGQEWTEAFF TGTGCCAGCAGTTTTCCGGGACAGGAGTGGACTGAAGCTTTCTTT
. TRBD1 TRBJ2-5 TRBV5-6 CASSARDRGPGTQYF TGTGCCAGCAGCGCCCGGGACAGGGGGCCGGGGACCCAGTACTTC
. . TRBJ1-2 TRBV6-5 CASSYSPDINYGYTF TGTGCCAGCAGTTATAGTCCAGACATTAACTATGGCTACACCTTC
. . TRBJ1-1 TRBV30 CAWETGNTEAFF TGTGCCTGGGAGACGGGGAACACTGAAGCTTTCTTT
. TRBD1 TRBJ1-1 TRBV10-3 CAITTDRGAAFF TGTGCCATCACCACCGACAGGGGAGCAGCTTTCTTT
. . TRBJ1-4 TRBV2 CASSEAGGSNEKLFF TGTGCCAGCAGTGAAGCGGGAGGATCTAATGAAAAACTGTTTTTT
few TRBD1 TRBJ1-2 TRBV10-1 CARLQTGQNYGYTF TGCGCCAGATTGCAAACGGGACAGAACTATGGCTACACCTTC
. TRBD2 TRBJ2-7 TRBV5-1 CASSLVGTSGTYEQYF TGCGCCAGCAGCTTGGTCGGGACTAGCGGGACATACGAGCAGTACTTC
. TRBD1 TRBJ2-4 TRBV23-1 CAMGTGGKNIQYF TGCGCCATGGGGACAGGGGGAAAAAACATTCAGTACTTC
. TRBD2 TRBJ2-7 TRBV13 CASGTILAGGSYEQYF TGTGCCAGCGGCACCATTCTAGCGGGAGGGTCCTACGAGCAGTACTTC
. TRBD2 TRBJ2-3 TRBV7-8 CASSLLPKGLDWDTQYF TGTGCCAGCAGCTTACTACCAAAGGGACTAGATTGGGATACGCAGTATTTT